This TCR beta chain derives from a study of blood T cell repertoires in COVID-19. Study details: Both acute and convalescent COVID-19 samples were obtained from the United States, Italy and Spain. Nucleic acid was either cDNA or gDNA, and it came from T cells, B-cell-depleted T cells, or PBMCs.

Per the study methods: By means of reference gene primer amplification, nucleated cell counts were estimated. Profiling relied on immunoSEQ multiplex PCR, and the TCRdb table lists in-frame clones only, not all of them. D and trimming come from the DNA, and the V and J calls and clone size come from that table. The sample contains about 200,000 clones, roughly 88% of which appear only once. Germline V CDR1 and CDR2: MNHEY, SVGAGI. V lost 6 bases and J lost 4; bases outside the gene matches: 7. The CDR3 is 15 amino acids. Sequenced: peripheral blood. V is TRBV6-5 and J is TRBJ1-5, with TRBD1 matching 9 bases. The TCR originated in a human donor in a cohort sampled during active COVID-19. The CDR3 sequence: CASRLDRGPNQPQHF. The DNA of the CDR3 is TGTGCCAGCAGATTGGACAGGGGTCCAAATCAGCCCCAGCATTTT.